The 8 T cell receptor beta chains given below trace back to one sample, sequenced in a study of patients and donors after allogeneic stem cell transplantation. MiXCR was run by TCRdb on the RT-PCR reads, yielding one entry per CDR3 protein. The sample comprises about 200,000 distinct CDR3 sequences, 38% of which are singletons, and approximately 10% rests with the top ten. Sequenced input: blood, either unsorted or a sorted T cell fraction (not recorded which). Source of these receptors: a human donor who was either an allogeneic HSCT recipient or a stem cell or donor lymphocyte infusion donor (not recorded which). It is not recorded whose cells these are; they may come from a transplant donor.

This clonotype was seen more than once but under ten times. The chain couples TRBV28 to TRBJ2-7; weak D call: TRBD2 (6 bases). Germline loops: CDR1 MDHEN, CDR2 SYDVKM. CDR3 size: 15 residues. The V gene lost 3 bases and the J gene lost 1 base, with 13 bases spanning the gap. The CDR3 region has the DNA TGTGCCAGCAGTTTCCCGGTTGGGGGGTCCTACGAGCAGTACTTC. Protein product: CASSFPVGGSYEQYF.

The rearrangement links TRBV12-3 or TRBV12-4 to TRBJ1-5, with 9 bases fitting TRBD1. The CDR3 has 16 residues. Germline trimming cut 5 bases from V and 2 bases from J; bases unmatched to any gene: 7. The CDR3 DNA reads as TGTGCCAGCAGTCCCGGGACAGGGCGAGGCAATCAGCCCCAGCATTTT. Translation gives CASSPGTGRGNQPQHF.

The gene calls are TRBV5-1 and TRBJ1-2; D is unclear. This CDR3 has 13 residues. V was cut by 0 bases and J by 4 bases, with 7 bases left in between. CDR1 and CDR2 from the germline V gene are SGHRS and YFSETQ. The chain's CDR3 is CASSLADFYGYTF. In DNA, the CDR3 is TGCGCCAGCAGCTTGGCAGACTTCTATGGCTACACCTTC.

The CDR3 reads CAIMGTSSYEQYF. The CDR3 nucleotides are TGTGCCATCATGGGGACTAGCTCCTACGAGCAGTACTTC. The V and J genes are TRBV10-3 and TRBJ2-7, with 8 bases matching TRBD2. The CDR3 is 13 residues long. The trim removed 7 bases at V and 0 bases at J, leaving 2 bases unmatched. The germline V gene has CDR1 ENHRY and CDR2 SYGVKD.

J is TRBJ1-1 and V is TRBV28; tentative D call: TRBD1 (5 bases). Trimming removed 3 bases at V and 5 bases at J, with 10 bases between. This CDR3 has 13 residues. From germline, CDR1 is MDHEN and CDR2 SYDVKM. The CDR3, as DNA: TGTGCCAGCAGTTTTCCTCAGGGTACTGAAGCTTTCTTT. This sequence encodes CASSFPQGTEAFF.

This rearrangement joins TRBV25-1 to TRBJ1-6; unclear D gene. Per germline, CDR1 MGHDK and CDR2 SYGVNS. The V end lost 4 bases, the J end lost 5 bases, and 12 bases lay between the germline ends. There are 15 residues in the CDR3. CDR3 sequence reads: CASSGPDANNSPLHF. The CDR3 DNA reads TGTGCCAGCAGTGGCCCAGATGCGAATAATTCACCCCTCCACTTT. Looking up the rest from reference TRBV25-1 and TRBJ1-6 gives the full variable domain: EADIYQTPRYLVIGTGKKITLECSQTMGHDKMYWYQQDPGMELHLIHYSYGVNSTEKGDLSSESTVSRIRTEHFPLTLESARPSHTSQYLCASSGPDANNSPLHFGNGTRLTVT.

This chain links TRBV12-3 or TRBV12-4 with TRBJ1-4, with D hard to call. The CDR3 contains 15 residues. V was trimmed by 3 bases and J by 4 bases, leaving 12 bases between them. In DNA form, the CDR3 reads TGTGCCAGCAGTTTCCTCCAGCTTCGTAATGAAAAACTGTTTTTT. This codes for CASSFLQLRNEKLFF.

The V call is TRBV6-5, the J call TRBJ1-4, with D tentatively TRBD1 (5 bases). Trimming left V 8 bases short and J 4 bases short, with 23 bases between. Per germline, CDR1 MNHEY and CDR2 SVGAGI. This CDR3 is built from 17 residues. The CDR3 DNA reads TGTGCCAGCGCCCGGGACGGCCTCTCCATTTTTAATGAAAAACTGTTTTTT. It codes for CASARDGLSIFNEKLFF.